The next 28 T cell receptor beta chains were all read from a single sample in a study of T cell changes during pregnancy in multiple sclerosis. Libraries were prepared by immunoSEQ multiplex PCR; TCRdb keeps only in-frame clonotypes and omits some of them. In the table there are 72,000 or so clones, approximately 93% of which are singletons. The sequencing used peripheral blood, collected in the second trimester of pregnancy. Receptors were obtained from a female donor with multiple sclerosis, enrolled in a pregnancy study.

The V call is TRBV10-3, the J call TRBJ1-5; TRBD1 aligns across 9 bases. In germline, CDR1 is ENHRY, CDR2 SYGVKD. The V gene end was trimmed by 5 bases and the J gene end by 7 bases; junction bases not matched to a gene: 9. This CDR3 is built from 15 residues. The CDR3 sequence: CAISLGGQGVQPQHF. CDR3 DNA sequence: TGTGCCATCAGTTTGGGGGGACAGGGAGTCCAGCCCCAGCATTTT.

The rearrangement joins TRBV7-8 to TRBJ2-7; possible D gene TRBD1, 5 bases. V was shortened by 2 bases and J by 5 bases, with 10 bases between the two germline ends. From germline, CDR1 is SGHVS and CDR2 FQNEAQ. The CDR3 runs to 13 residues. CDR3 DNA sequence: TGTGCCAGCAGCTTAACCAGGGCCAACGAGCAGTACTTC. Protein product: CASSLTRANEQYF.

CDR3 coding DNA: TGCGCCAGCAGGGGGGACAGGGCAAATGAAAAACTGTTTTTT. Amino acid sequence: CASRGDRANEKLFF. The chain recombines TRBV5-1 with TRBJ1-4; TRBD1 matches at 9 bases. The CDR3 runs to 14 residues. Trimming at V came to 5 bases and at J to 5 bases, leaving 4 bases not matched to a gene. Germline V CDR1 and CDR2: SGHRS, YFSETQ.

For the CDR3, the DNA is TGCGCCAGCGCACCCGGACGGGAACTTAACACAGATACGCAGTATTTT. Its protein product is CASAPGRELNTDTQYF. The chain combines TRBV4-1 with TRBJ2-3, with D maybe TRBD2 (5 bases). CDR3 length: 16 residues. Germline CDR1 MGHRA, CDR2 YSYEKL. Trimming took 8 bases from V and 2 from J, leaving 20 bases between them.

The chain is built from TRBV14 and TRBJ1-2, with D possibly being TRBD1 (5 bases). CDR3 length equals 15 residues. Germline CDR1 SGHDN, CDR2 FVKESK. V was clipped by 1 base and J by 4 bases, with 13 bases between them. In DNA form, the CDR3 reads TGTGCCAGCAGCCAAGGGCGGGGGGGTTTCTATGGCTACACCTTC. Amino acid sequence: CASSQGRGGFYGYTF.

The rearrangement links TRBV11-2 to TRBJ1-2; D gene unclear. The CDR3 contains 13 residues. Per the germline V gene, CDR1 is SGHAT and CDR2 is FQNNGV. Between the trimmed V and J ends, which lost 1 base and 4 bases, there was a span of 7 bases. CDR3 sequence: CASSLGQRYGYTF. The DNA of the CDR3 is TGTGCCAGCAGCTTAGGTCAGCGCTATGGCTACACCTTC.

The CDR3 region is CASSPGGLAGLYEQFF. The CDR3 nucleotides are TGTGCCAGCTCACCTGGGGGACTAGCGGGGCTGTATGAGCAGTTCTTC. V usage is TRBV18 and J usage is TRBJ2-1, with 13 bases matching TRBD2. The CDR3 has 16 residues. Per the germline V gene, CDR1 is KGHSH and CDR2 is LQKENI. V was clipped by 3 bases and J by 8 bases; unmatched bases: 7.

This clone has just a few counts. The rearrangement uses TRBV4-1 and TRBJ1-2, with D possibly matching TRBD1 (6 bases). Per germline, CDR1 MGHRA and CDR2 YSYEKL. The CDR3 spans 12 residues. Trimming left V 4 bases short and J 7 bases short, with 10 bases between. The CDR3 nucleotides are TGCGCCAGCAGCCTGCGGGGGGCTGGCTACACCTTC. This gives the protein CASSLRGAGYTF.

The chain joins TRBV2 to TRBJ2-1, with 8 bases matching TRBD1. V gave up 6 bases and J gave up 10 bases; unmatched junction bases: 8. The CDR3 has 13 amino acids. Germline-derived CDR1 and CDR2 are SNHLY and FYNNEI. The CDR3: CASRSKDRVEQFF. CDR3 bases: TGTGCCAGCAGATCCAAGGACAGGGTCGAGCAGTTCTTC.

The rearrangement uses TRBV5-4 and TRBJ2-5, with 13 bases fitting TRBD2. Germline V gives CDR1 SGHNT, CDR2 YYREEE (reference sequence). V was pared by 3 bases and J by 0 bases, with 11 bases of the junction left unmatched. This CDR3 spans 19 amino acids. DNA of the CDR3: TGTGCCAGCAGCTCATCCGGGACTAGCGGGGCGCAGTACCAAGAGACCCAGTACTTC. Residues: CASSSSGTSGAQYQETQYF. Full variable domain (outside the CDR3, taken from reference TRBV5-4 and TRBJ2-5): ETGVTQSPTHLIKTRGQQVTLRCSSQSGHNTVSWYQQALGQGPQFIFQYYREEENGRGNFPPRFSGLQFPNYSSELNVNALELDDSALYLCASSSSGTSGAQYQETQYFGPGTRLLVL.

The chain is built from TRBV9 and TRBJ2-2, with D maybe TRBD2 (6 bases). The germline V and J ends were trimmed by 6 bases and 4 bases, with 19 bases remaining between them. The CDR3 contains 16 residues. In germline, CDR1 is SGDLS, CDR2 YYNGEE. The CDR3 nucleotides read TGTGCCAGCACCCCTCGGGAGAGGGTTAGCACCGGGGAGCTGTTTTTT. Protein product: CASTPRERVSTGELFF.

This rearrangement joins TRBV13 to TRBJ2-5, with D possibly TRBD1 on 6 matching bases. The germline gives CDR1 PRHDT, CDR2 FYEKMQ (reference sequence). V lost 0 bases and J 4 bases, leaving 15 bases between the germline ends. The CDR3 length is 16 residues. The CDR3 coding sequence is TGTGCCAGCAGCTTAGGGCAGGGGAATTGGGGAGAGACCCAGTACTTC. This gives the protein CASSLGQGNWGETQYF.

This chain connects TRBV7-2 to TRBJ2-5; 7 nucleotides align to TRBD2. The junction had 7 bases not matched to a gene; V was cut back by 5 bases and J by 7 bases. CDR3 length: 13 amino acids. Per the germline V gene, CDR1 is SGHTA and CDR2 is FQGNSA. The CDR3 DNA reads TGTGCCAGCAGCCTACGGACTAGGGGGACCCAGTACTTC. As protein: CASSLRTRGTQYF. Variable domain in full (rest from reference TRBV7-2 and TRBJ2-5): GAGVSQSPSNKVTEKGKDVELRCDPISGHTALYWYRQSLGQGLEFLIYFQGNSAPDKSGLPSDRFSAERTGGSVSTLTIQRTQQEDSAVYLCASSLRTRGTQYFGPGTRLLVL.

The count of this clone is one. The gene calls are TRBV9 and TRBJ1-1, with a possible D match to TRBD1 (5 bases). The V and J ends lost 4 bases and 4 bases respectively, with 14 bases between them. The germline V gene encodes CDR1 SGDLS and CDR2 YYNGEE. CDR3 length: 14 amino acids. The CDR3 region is CASSSRGSVTEAFF. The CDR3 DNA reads TGTGCCAGCAGCTCCCGGGGGAGTGTCACTGAAGCTTTCTTT.

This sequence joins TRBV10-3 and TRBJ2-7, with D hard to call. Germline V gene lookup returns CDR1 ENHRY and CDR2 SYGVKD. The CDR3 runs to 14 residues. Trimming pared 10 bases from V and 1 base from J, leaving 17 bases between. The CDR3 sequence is CATRAMRISYEQYF. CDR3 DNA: TGTGCCACCCGCGCGATGAGGATTTCCTACGAGCAGTACTTC.

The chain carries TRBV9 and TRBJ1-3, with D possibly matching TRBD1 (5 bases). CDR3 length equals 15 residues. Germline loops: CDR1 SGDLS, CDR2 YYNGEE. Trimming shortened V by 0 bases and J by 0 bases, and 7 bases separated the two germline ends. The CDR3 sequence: CASSVGTNSGNTIYF. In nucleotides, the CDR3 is TGTGCCAGCAGCGTAGGGACAAACTCTGGAAACACCATATATTTT.

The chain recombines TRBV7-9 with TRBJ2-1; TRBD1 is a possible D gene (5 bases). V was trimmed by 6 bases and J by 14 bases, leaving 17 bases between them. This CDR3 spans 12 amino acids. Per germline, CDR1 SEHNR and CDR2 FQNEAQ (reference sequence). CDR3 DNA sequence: TGTGCCAGCAGATCCACAGGAGTCGAGGAGTTCTTC. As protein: CASRSTGVEEFF.

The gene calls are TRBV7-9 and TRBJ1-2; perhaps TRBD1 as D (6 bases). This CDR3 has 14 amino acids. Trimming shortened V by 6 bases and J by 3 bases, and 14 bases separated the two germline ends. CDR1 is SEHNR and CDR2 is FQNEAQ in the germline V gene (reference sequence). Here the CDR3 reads CASSPRGGHYGYTF. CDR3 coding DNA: TGTGCCAGCAGTCCGCGGGGGGGCCACTATGGCTACACCTTC.

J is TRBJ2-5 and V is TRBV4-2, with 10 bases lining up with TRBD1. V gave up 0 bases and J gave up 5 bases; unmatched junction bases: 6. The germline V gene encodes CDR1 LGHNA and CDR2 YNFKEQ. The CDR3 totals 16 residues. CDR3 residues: CASSQDRQGASETQYF. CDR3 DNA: TGTGCCAGCAGCCAAGATAGACAGGGGGCATCGGAGACCCAGTACTTC.

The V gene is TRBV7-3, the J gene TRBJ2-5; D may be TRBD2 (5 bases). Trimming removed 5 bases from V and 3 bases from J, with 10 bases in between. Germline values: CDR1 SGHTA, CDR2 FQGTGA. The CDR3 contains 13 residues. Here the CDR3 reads CASSQLAEETQYF. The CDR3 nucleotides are TGTGCCAGCAGCCAGCTAGCAGAAGAGACCCAGTACTTC.

CDR3 DNA sequence: TGTGCCAGCAGCCTAGGACTGACAGATACGCAGTATTTT. Its protein product is CASSLGLTDTQYF. V is TRBV5-6 and J is TRBJ2-3; TRBD2 is a possible D gene (5 bases). Per the germline V gene, CDR1 is SGHDT and CDR2 is YYEEEE. The ends were cut back, 4 bases at V and 3 bases at J, with 9 bases in the middle. This CDR3 is 13 amino acids long.

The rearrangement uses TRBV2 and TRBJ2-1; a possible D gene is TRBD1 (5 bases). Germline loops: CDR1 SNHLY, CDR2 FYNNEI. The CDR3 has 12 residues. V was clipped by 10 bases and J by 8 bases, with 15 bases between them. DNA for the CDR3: TGTGCCACCAAAAAAGAAGGGGATGAGCAGTTCTTC. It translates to CATKKEGDEQFF.

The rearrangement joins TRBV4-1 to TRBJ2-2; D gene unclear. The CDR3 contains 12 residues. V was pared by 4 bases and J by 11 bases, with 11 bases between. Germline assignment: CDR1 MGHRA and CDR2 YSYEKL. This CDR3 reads CASSPLGAELFF. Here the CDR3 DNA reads TGCGCCAGCAGCCCCCTAGGAGCAGAGCTGTTTTTT.

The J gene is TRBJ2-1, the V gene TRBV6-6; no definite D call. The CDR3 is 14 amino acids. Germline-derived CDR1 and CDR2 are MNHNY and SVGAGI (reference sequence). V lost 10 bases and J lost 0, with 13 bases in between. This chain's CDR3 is CANAAGSSYNEQFF. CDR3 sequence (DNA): TGTGCCAACGCCGCCGGTAGCTCCTACAATGAGCAGTTCTTC.

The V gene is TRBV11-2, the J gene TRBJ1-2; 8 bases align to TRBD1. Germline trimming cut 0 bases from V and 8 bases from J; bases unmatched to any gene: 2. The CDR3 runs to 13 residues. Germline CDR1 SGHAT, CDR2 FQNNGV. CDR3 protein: CASSLEQGGGYTF. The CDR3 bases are TGTGCCAGCAGCTTAGAACAGGGGGGCGGCTACACCTTC.

The CDR3 sequence is CASSLGTSGLSTDTQYF. In nucleotides, the CDR3 is TGCGCCAGCAGCTTGGGGACTAGCGGGTTAAGCACAGATACGCAGTATTTT. The V and J genes are TRBV5-1 and TRBJ2-3; 11 bases line up with TRBD2. The CDR3 covers 17 residues. The junction had 3 bases not matched to a gene; V was cut back by 0 bases and J by 0 bases. Germline values: CDR1 SGHRS, CDR2 YFSETQ.

CDR3 DNA: TGTGCCAGCAGCCGCCTAGGGACTAGCGGATACGAGCAGTACTTC. Encoded protein: CASSRLGTSGYEQYF. The chain uses TRBV7-2 and TRBJ2-7, with 11 positions matching TRBD2. The trim removed 5 bases at V and 4 bases at J, leaving 7 bases unmatched. This CDR3 has 15 residues. Germline values: CDR1 SGHTA, CDR2 FQGNSA.

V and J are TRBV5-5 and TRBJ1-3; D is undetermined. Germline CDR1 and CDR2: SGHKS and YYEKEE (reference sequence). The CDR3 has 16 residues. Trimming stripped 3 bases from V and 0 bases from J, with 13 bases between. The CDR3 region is CASSYLSLYSGNTIYF. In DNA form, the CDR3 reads TGTGCCAGCAGCTACTTAAGTCTCTACTCTGGAAACACCATATATTTT.